The clone carrying this TCR beta chain was recorded a few times. Using a J-beta primer mix together with a sample-barcoded 5' primer, a second PCR was run for roughly 7 to 11 cycles. TCRdb re-derived calls from the 5' RACE reads in MiXCR, one entry per CDR3 protein. In the table there are around 1,000,000 distinct CDR3 sequences, less than 45% of which are singletons. CDR1 and CDR2 (germline): SGHAT, FQDESV (reference sequence). This CDR3 is 17 amino acids long. V lost 2 bases to trimming and J lost 1 base, with 16 bases between them. The data were taken from a study of blood T cells in healthy people across ages. As for the study in general: The template switching approach captured approximately one barcoded beta molecule for every two T cells.

The sample was blood. This TCR was sampled from a man in his late teens or twenties in good health. The gene calls are TRBV11-1 and TRBJ2-3, with D possibly TRBD2 on 6 matching bases. Here the CDR3 DNA reads TGTGCCAGCAGCTTAACTGGAGGGCCTAAACGCACAGATACGCAGTATTTT. It encodes CASSLTGGPKRTDTQYF. Full variable domain (outside the CDR3, taken from reference TRBV11-1 and TRBJ2-3): EAEVAQSPRYKITEKSQAVAFWCDPISGHATLYWYRQILGQGPELLVQFQDESVVDDSQLPKDRFSAERLKGVDSTLKIQPAELGDSAMYLCASSLTGGPKRTDTQYFGPGTRLTVL.